This T cell receptor beta chain is drawn from a study of patients and donors after allogeneic stem cell transplantation. The germline CDR1 and CDR2 sequences are ENHRY and SYGVKD. CDR3 length: 14 residues. The V end lost 5 bases, the J end lost 0 bases, and 8 bases lay between the germline ends. TCRdb re-called the RT-PCR reads through MiXCR, storing one row per CDR3 protein. The profile shows tens of thousands of distinct CDR3 sequences, around 33% of them singletons. Material for sequencing was blood, either unsorted or a sorted T cell fraction (not recorded which). This TCR was sampled from a human donor who was either an allogeneic HSCT recipient or a stem cell or donor lymphocyte infusion donor (not recorded which). It is not recorded whose cells these are; they may come from a transplant donor. The chain carries TRBV10-3 and TRBJ2-1, with D maybe TRBD2 (5 bases). The CDR3 here is CAISRRDSYNEQFF. Here the CDR3 DNA reads TGTGCCATCAGTCGCCGGGACTCCTACAATGAGCAGTTCTTC.